This entry describes one T cell receptor beta chain. Its target is not known. This sample was included in a study of cytomegalovirus exposure and HLA in healthy donors. Across the whole study: The 120 validation repertoires, a later analysis reported, used the same platform as the roughly 700 repertoires from the first cohort. Findings and caveats of the study: Some TCR beta chains (around 160 of them) were listed as cytomegalovirus-associated. Rare TCR sequences dominated, though some public TCRs recurred in many donors.

While the first cohort had around 700 subjects, the donors belonged to the separate validation cohort of 100 to 150 subjects. Clones were read by immunoSEQ multiplex PCR, and TCRdb kept only the in-frame ones, dropping some. The table has approximately 150,000 clones, less than 95% seen once. CDR1 is MDHEN, CDR2 SYDVKM, per germline. CDR3 length equals 15 residues. J lost 3 bases, V lost 3 bases, and 6 bases had no gene match. The origin of this receptor is a woman under 30 in good health and CMV-seropositive. The chain links TRBV28 to TRBJ2-7, with 9 positions matching TRBD1. Sequencing was done on a sample of PBMCs. CDR3 protein: CASSFVGTGIYEQYF. DNA for the CDR3: TGTGCCAGCAGTTTCGTTGGGACAGGGATCTACGAGCAGTACTTC.